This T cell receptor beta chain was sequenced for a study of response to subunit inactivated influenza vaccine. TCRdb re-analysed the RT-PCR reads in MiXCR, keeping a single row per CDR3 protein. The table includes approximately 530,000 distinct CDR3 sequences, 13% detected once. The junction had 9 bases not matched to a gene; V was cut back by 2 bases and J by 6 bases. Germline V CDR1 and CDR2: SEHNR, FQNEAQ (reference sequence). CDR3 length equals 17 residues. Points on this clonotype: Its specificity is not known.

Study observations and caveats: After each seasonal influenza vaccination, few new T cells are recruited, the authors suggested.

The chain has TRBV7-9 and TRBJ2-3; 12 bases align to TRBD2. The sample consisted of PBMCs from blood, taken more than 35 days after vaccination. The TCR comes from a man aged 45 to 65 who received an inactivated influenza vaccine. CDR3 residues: CASSLQTSGRVADTQYF. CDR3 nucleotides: TGTGCCAGCAGCTTACAGACTAGCGGGAGAGTAGCGGATACGCAGTATTTT. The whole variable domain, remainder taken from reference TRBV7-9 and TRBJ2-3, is DTGVSQNPRHKITKRGQNVTFRCDPISEHNRLYWYRQTLGQGPEFLTYFQNEAQLEKSRLLSDRFSAERPKGSFSTLEIQRTEQGDSAMYLCASSLQTSGRVADTQYFGPGTRLTVL.